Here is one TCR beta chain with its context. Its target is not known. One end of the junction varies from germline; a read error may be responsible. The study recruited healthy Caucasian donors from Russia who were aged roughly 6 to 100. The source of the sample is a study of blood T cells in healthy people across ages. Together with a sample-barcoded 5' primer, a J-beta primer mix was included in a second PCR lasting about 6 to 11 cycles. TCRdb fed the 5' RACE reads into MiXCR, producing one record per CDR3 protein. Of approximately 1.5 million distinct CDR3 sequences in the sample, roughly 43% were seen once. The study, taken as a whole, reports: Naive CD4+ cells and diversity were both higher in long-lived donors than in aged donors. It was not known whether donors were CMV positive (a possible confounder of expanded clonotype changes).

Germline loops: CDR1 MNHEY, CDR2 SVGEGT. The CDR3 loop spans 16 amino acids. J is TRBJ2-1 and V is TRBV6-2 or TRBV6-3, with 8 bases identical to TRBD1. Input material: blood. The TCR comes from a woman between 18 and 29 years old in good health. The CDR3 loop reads CAGSREDRASYNEQFF. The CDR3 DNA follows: TGTGCCGGCAGCCGAGAGGACAGGGCCTCCTACAATGAGCAGTTCTTC.